These T cell receptor beta chains were read from a single sample in a study of shared clonotypes between healthy human individuals. Some clones are missing from TCRdb's copy, which holds only in-frame ones; the method was immunoSEQ multiplex PCR. The repertoire has around 2,100,000 clones, around 96% of them found once; the top ten carry 1% to 1.5%. Sequenced sample: naive CD8+ T cells sorted from blood. All receptors come from a man between 18 and 29 years old in good health. The CDR3 runs from the conserved cysteine through the conserved F or W. D genes are given only for firm matches. For some rows the clone size is stated as once, few or many, or as a class when expanded; others skip it.

>TRBD2|once|TRBV10-2|TRBJ2-1
TGCGCCAGCACCAGAGAAAACGGGGGGGCCTACAATGAGCAGTTCTTC
CASTRENGGAYNEQFF
>NA|once|TRBV27|TRBJ2-1
TGTGCCAGCAGTTTATCGCCAGGGGAGGAGCAGTTCTTC
CASSLSPGEEQFF
>NA|NA|TRBV19|TRBJ1-1
TGTGCCAGTAGTATAGATCTGGAGGTCACTGAAGCTTTCTTT
CASSIDLEVTEAFF
>TRBD2|NA|TRBV30|TRBJ2-3
TGTGCCTGGAGTGGTGGACTAGCGGGAAGCACAGATACGCAGTATTTT
CAWSGGLAGSTDTQYF
>NA|NA|TRBV4-1|TRBJ1-3
TGCGCCAGCAGCCAAGATATCGAGGTCTTCTCTGGAAACACCATATATTTT
CASSQDIEVFSGNTIYF
>NA|NA|TRBV15|TRBJ1-2
TGTGCCACCAGCAGAGAGGCGGGGAGGGTTAACTATGGCTACACCTTC
CATSREAGRVNYGYTF
>NA|NA|TRBV7-9|TRBJ1-1
TGTGCCAGCAGCTTAGTAGGGGTGGTGAACACTGAAGCTTTCTTT
CASSLVGVVNTEAFF
>NA|NA|TRBV7-6|TRBJ2-1
TGTGCCAGCAGCTTAGATCAGGGCTTCTACAATGAGCAGTTCTTC
CASSLDQGFYNEQFF
>NA|NA|TRBV6-6|TRBJ2-3
TGTGCCAGCACCCCAACTCCAATAAATACGCAGTATTTT
CASTPTPINTQYF
>TRBD2|NA|TRBV7-8|TRBJ2-7
TGTGCCAGCAGCTTACACCTGCTTAGCGGGAGCAACTACGAGCAGTACTTC
CASSLHLLSGSNYEQYF
>NA|once|TRBV4-1|TRBJ2-5
TGCGCCAGCGGGGGACACCTATCTAGGGGGGAGACCCAGTACTTC
CASGGHLSRGETQYF
>NA|NA|TRBV30|TRBJ1-2
TGTGCCTGGAGCGGGGATGCTAACTATGGCTACACCTTC
CAWSGDANYGYTF
>NA|NA|TRBV11-2|TRBJ2-7
TGTGCCAGCAGCGTCGGGACGGTCTACGAGCAGTACTTC
CASSVGTVYEQYF
>TRBD1|NA|TRBV27|TRBJ2-6
TGTGCCAGCAGTTTAGGGGTACAGGGGTTAGGAGGGGCCAACGTCCTGACTTTC
CASSLGVQGLGGANVLTF
>TRBD1|NA|TRBV19|TRBJ1-2
TGTGCCAGTAGTTTAAGGACAGGGGGCCATGGCTACACCTTC
CASSLRTGGHGYTF
>NA|NA|TRBV7-9|TRBJ1-2
TGTGCCAGCAGCTTAGGATGGGGGGAAGATAACTATGGCTACACCTTC
CASSLGWGEDNYGYTF
>NA|NA|TRBV27|TRBJ1-1
TGTGCCAGCAGTTTATCCTCGTTGGGGGGCTTCACTGAAGCTTTCTTT
CASSLSSLGGFTEAFF
>TRBD1|NA|TRBV9|TRBJ1-5
TGTGCCAGCATCGGGCGAGACAGGGGGTCTCAGCCCCAGCATTTT
CASIGRDRGSQPQHF
>TRBD1|NA|TRBV4-1|TRBJ1-2
TGCGCCAGCAGCCAAGATCCGGGACAGGGGGCGGGAGGAATCACCTTC
CASSQDPGQGAGGITF
>NA|NA|TRBV7-9|TRBJ2-3
TGTGCCAGCAGCCCTCGGGTCTACCCAGATACGCAGTATTTT
CASSPRVYPDTQYF
>NA|NA|TRBV30|TRBJ2-1
TGTGCCTGGACCCCTGGCGGGTGGGGAATCTACAATGAGCAGTTCTTC
CAWTPGGWGIYNEQFF
>NA|once|TRBV10-3|TRBJ1-1
TGTGCCATCAGTGGAGACAGCGTAGAAGCTTTCTTT
CAISGDSVEAFF
>NA|NA|TRBV7-2|TRBJ1-2
TGTGCCAGCAGCTTAGTACAGGGTTCGGATGGCTACACCTTC
CASSLVQGSDGYTF
>TRBD1|once|TRBV6-1|TRBJ2-7
TGTGCCAGCAGTGAAACTCGGACAGGGGTCTACGAGCAGTACTTC
CASSETRTGVYEQYF
>NA|NA|TRBV13|TRBJ1-1
TGTGCCAGCAGCTTATTAGGTAGGGAGAACACTGAAGCTTTCTTT
CASSLLGRENTEAFF
>TRBD1|NA|TRBV7-6|TRBJ2-7
TGTGCCAGCAGCGGGGACAGGGGGATCTACGAGCAGTACTTC
CASSGDRGIYEQYF
>TRBD1|NA|TRBV9|TRBJ1-4
TGTGCCAGCAGCGCGACAGGGACTGAAAAACTGTTTTTT
CASSATGTEKLFF
>TRBD1|NA|TRBV7-2|TRBJ1-5
TGTGCCAGCAGCTTAGTGTCGACAGGGAACCAGCCCCAGCATTTT
CASSLVSTGNQPQHF
>NA|NA|TRBV28|TRBJ2-2
TGTGCCAGCAGTTTATCAGTGAGCACGTATGGCGGGGAGCTGTTTTTT
CASSLSVSTYGGELFF
>NA|NA|TRBV27|TRBJ2-7
TGTGCCAGCAGTTTAGCGTGGAGCTACGAGCAGTACTTC
CASSLAWSYEQYF
>TRBD2|NA|TRBV6-6|TRBJ2-1
TGTGCCAGCAGTTCGACTAGCGGATACAATGAGCAGTTCTTC
CASSSTSGYNEQFF
>NA|NA|TRBV28|TRBJ1-5
TGTGCCAGCCAGGAGGGGGGTCAGCCCCAGCATTTT
CASQEGGQPQHF
>NA|once|TRBV30|TRBJ1-3
TGTGCCTGGGCAGCGGACTCTGGAAACACCATATATTTT
CAWAADSGNTIYF
>NA|NA|TRBV11-2|TRBJ2-4
TGTGCCAGCAGCTTAGCGACAGACATTCAGTACTTC
CASSLATDIQYF
>NA|NA|TRBV6-5|TRBJ1-1
TGTGCCAGCAGTTGGGATAGGGATTTGAACACTGAAGCTTTCTTT
CASSWDRDLNTEAFF
>NA|NA|TRBV6-1|TRBJ2-7
TGTGCCAGCAGTGAACTAGGGATTTCCTACGAGCAGTACTTC
CASSELGISYEQYF
>NA|NA|TRBV27|TRBJ2-1
TGTGCCAGCAGTTCCAGGGGTAGGTCCTACAATGAGCAGTTCTTC
CASSSRGRSYNEQFF